This T cell receptor (beta chain) was documented in a study of cytomegalovirus exposure and HLA in healthy donors. Study-wide background: An earlier analysis found around 120 million unique TCR beta sequences from around 180 million T cells. Study-wide points: Cytomegalovirus-associated TCR beta chains were listed, numbering 150 to 200. The classifier, whose performance was assessed in both the original and validation cohorts, reportedly diagnosed cytomegalovirus status with high specificity and sensitivity.

The CDR3 spans 17 residues. V was clipped by 6 bases and J by 0 bases, with 20 bases between them. Germline values: CDR1 MDHEN, CDR2 SYDVKM. As for this clone: What it recognizes is unknown.

The PCR ran on 60 Vbeta and 13 Jbeta primers. Clones were sequenced by immunoSEQ multiplex PCR, and TCRdb holds only the in-frame ones, with some missing. The data show under 85,000 clones, with over 70% seen just once and approximately 20% held by the top ten. This TCR came from a woman aged 40 to 50 in good health and CMV-seropositive. Sample: PBMCs. The chain uses TRBV28 and TRBJ1-2, with D perhaps matching TRBD1 (5 bases). CDR3 bases: TGTGCCAGCAGCCTGCTGGGGGGTCTGGGGGCTAACTATGGCTACACCTTC. Its translation: CASSLLGGLGANYGYTF.